One sample yielded the 7 T cell receptor beta chains listed below, sequenced in a study of blood T cell repertoires in COVID-19. Produced via immunoSEQ multiplex PCR; TCRdb's table is partial and in-frame only. The sample contains fewer than 200,000 clones, roughly 80% of which appear only once. The sequencing sample was made of PBMCs or T cells enriched from blood (not recorded which). The receptors derive from a woman aged 45-65 years who had recovered from COVID-19.

This clone was detected only once. CDR3 residues: CASSPRLAGSTDTQYF. The CDR3 DNA is TGCGCCAGCAGCCCCAGACTAGCGGGGAGCACAGATACGCAGTATTTT. V gene TRBV5-1 combines with J gene TRBJ2-3, with TRBD2 identical over 11 bases. V gave up 4 bases and J gave up 0 bases; unmatched junction bases: 4. The CDR3 spans 16 residues. CDR1 and CDR2 from the germline V gene are SGHRS and YFSETQ.

This clone has just one count. The chain has TRBV5-1 and TRBJ2-2, with unresolved D. CDR1 SGHRS and CDR2 YFSETQ come from the germline V gene. The CDR3 length is 13 residues. Trimming took 4 bases from V and 3 from J, leaving 7 bases between them. CDR3 protein: CASSDSDTGELFF. The CDR3 DNA is TGCGCCAGCAGCGATTCGGACACCGGGGAGCTGTTTTTT.

V gene TRBV5-1 combines with J gene TRBJ1-2, with 10 bases matching TRBD1. Germline values: CDR1 SGHRS, CDR2 YFSETQ. The CDR3 length is 13 residues. Unmatched junction bases numbered 2, after V lost 7 bases and J lost 2 bases. The CDR3 bases are TGCGCCAGCGGGACAGGGGACAACTATGGCTACACCTTC. This sequence encodes CASGTGDNYGYTF.

This chain uses TRBV5-1 with TRBJ2-2; 10 positions agree with TRBD2. V was pared by 5 bases and J by 0 bases, with 7 bases of the junction left unmatched. CDR1 and CDR2 (germline): SGHRS, YFSETQ. This CDR3 has 17 amino acids. This CDR3 reads CASRPSGGASNTGELFF. CDR3 nucleotides: TGCGCCAGCAGGCCTAGCGGGGGAGCTTCGAACACCGGGGAGCTGTTTTTT. The full variable domain, with the rest looked up from reference TRBV5-1 and TRBJ2-2, is KAGVTQTPRYLIKTRGQQVTLSCSPISGHRSVSWYQQTPGQGLQFLFEYFSETQRNKGNFPGRFSGRQFSNSRSEMNVSTLELGDSALYLCASRPSGGASNTGELFFGEGSRLTVL.

Only a few counts were recorded for this clone. The chain is built from TRBV2 and TRBJ1-1, with 8 bases matching TRBD1. V gave up 10 bases and J gave up 0 bases; unmatched junction bases: 10. CDR3 length equals 15 residues. Germline V gives CDR1 SNHLY, CDR2 FYNNEI. In nucleotides, the CDR3 is TGTGCCACAAAAGTGGCAGGGGGCATGAACACTGAAGCTTTCTTT. As protein: CATKVAGGMNTEAFF.

J is TRBJ1-5 and V is TRBV30, with 9 bases identical to TRBD1. The CDR3 consists of 16 residues. Unmatched junction bases numbered 6, after V lost 0 bases and J lost 3 bases. The germline CDR1 and CDR2 sequences are GTSNPN and SVGIG (reference sequence). The CDR3 sequence is CAWSVERTGVNQPQHF. CDR3 in DNA: TGTGCCTGGAGTGTAGAGAGGACAGGGGTCAATCAGCCCCAGCATTTT.

The chain uses TRBV7-9 and TRBJ2-1; TRBD2 aligns across 14 bases. CDR1 is SEHNR, CDR2 FQNEAQ, per germline (reference sequence). V was clipped by 8 bases and J by 7 bases; unmatched bases: 4. This CDR3 is 14 amino acids long. CDR3 loop: CASRTSGRTNEQFF. CDR3 DNA sequence: TGTGCCAGCCGGACTAGCGGGAGGACAAATGAGCAGTTCTTC.